This T cell receptor beta chain was found in a study of T cells after yellow fever vaccination. Background on the study: SMART-Seq v4 Ultra Low Input served to prepare low-cell-number fractions.

Notes on the study in general: Clones from primary vaccination mostly reappeared after the booster (roughly 97% CD4, about 88% CD8). There was a small share of clonotypes that showed up in both the CD4 and CD8 compartments.

This clonotype was recorded at least ten times. The antigen remains undetermined. This CDR3 is built from 12 residues. The V end lost 3 bases, the J end lost 9 bases, and 12 bases lay between the germline ends. The germline gives CDR1 DFQATT, CDR2 SNEGSKA (reference sequence). TCRdb re-called the 5' RACE reads with MiXCR, one entry per CDR3 protein. The sample records some 560,000 distinct CDR3 sequences, about 19% being singletons. The receptor was isolated from a man aged 25-40 years who received the YFV17D yellow fever vaccine. The sequenced sample was PBMCs, obtained 15 days after the yellow fever booster vaccination. The chain employs TRBV20-1 and TRBJ2-1, with D unclear. The CDR3 reads CSARPLDGEQFF. CDR3 DNA: TGCAGTGCTAGGCCTTTAGACGGTGAGCAGTTCTTC.